The next 16 T cell receptor beta chains were all read from a single sample in a study of T-cell memory formation after mild COVID-19. TCRdb re-called the 5' RACE reads through MiXCR, storing one row per CDR3 protein. The repertoire holds roughly 340,000 distinct CDR3 sequences, with around 15% as singletons. Sequencing was performed on PBMCs or a T cell subset sorted from them (not recorded which). The receptors here all came from a young man who had mild COVID-19 (a few samples of this study predate the infection). Cell type and time point are not known.

This clonotype was recorded many times. The chain couples TRBV7-2 to TRBJ2-5; TRBD2 matches at 7 bases. V gave up 4 bases and J gave up 5 bases; unmatched junction bases: 10. The CDR3 runs 15 residues. CDR1 and CDR2 from the germline V gene are SGHTA and FQGNSA. In DNA form, the CDR3 reads TGTGCCAGCAGCTGGACGGCGGGGGTTGGGGAGACCCAGTACTTC. This encodes CASSWTAGVGETQYF.

The sample holds a few counts of this clonotype. V gene TRBV4-2 combines with J gene TRBJ1-2; 12 bases fit TRBD1. V trimming: 0 bases; J trimming: 5 bases; junction bases outside the gene matches: 10. Germline values: CDR1 LGHNA, CDR2 YNFKEQ. The CDR3 sequence is 18 residues long. The CDR3 bases are TGTGCCAGCAGCCAAGAATCCGGGACAGGGGGCCTACTTTATGGCTACACCTTC. Protein: CASSQESGTGGLLYGYTF.

This chain joins TRBV7-2 and TRBJ1-1; D ambiguous. This CDR3 contains 13 residues. V was shortened by 3 bases and J by 0 bases, with 5 bases between the two germline ends. The germline V gene has CDR1 SGHTA and CDR2 FQGNSA. CDR3 bases: TGTGCCAGCAGCTTTAATTTGAACACTGAAGCTTTCTTT. This codes for CASSFNLNTEAFF.

This clonotype was observed a few times. The chain uses TRBV27 and TRBJ1-5; TRBD1 agrees at 9 bases. The CDR3 covers 15 residues. V gave up 6 bases and J gave up 0 bases; unmatched junction bases: 3. Germline V gene lookup returns CDR1 MNHEY and CDR2 SMNVEV (reference sequence). The CDR3 region is CASRTGGDSNQPQHF. The CDR3, as DNA: TGTGCCAGCAGGACAGGGGGGGATAGCAATCAGCCCCAGCATTTT.

The genes are TRBV11-1 and TRBJ2-5; 11 bases agree with TRBD2. The CDR3 is made up of 16 amino acids. The germline gives CDR1 SGHAT, CDR2 FQDESV (reference sequence). The trim removed 5 bases at V and 1 base at J, leaving 6 bases unmatched. The CDR3 reads CASSTRLAGRQETQYF. CDR3 DNA sequence: TGTGCCAGCAGCACGAGACTAGCGGGGCGCCAAGAGACCCAGTACTTC.

This clonotype was seen a few times. V and J are TRBV5-1 and TRBJ2-1, with no clear D. The germline CDR1 and CDR2 sequences are SGHRS and YFSETQ. The V end lost 0 bases, the J end lost 6 bases, and 7 bases lay between the germline ends. The CDR3 extends over 13 amino acids. The CDR3 sequence: CASSLEWGNEQFF. The CDR3, as DNA: TGCGCCAGCAGCTTGGAATGGGGCAATGAGCAGTTCTTC.

This clonotype has a handful of counts. The chain is built from TRBV19 and TRBJ2-3; D possibly corresponds to TRBD2 (5 bases). CDR3 size: 15 residues. The germline gives CDR1 LNHDA, CDR2 SQIVND (reference sequence). V lost 3 bases and J lost 0, with 10 bases in between. The chain's CDR3 is CASSIRGASTDTQYF. The DNA of the CDR3 is TGTGCCAGTAGTATTCGGGGTGCTAGCACAGATACGCAGTATTTT.

The rearrangement uses TRBV24-1 and TRBJ1-5; maybe TRBD1 (5 bases). The germline gives CDR1 KGHDR, CDR2 SFDVKD. This CDR3 region has 15 residues. Trimming cost V 0 bases and J 9 bases, with 14 bases left between them. CDR3: CATSDLYRLEGPQHF. The DNA for the CDR3 is TGTGCCACCAGTGATTTGTACAGGCTGGAAGGGCCCCAGCATTTT.

This clonotype was seen many times. This chain links TRBV5-5 with TRBJ2-1, with D perhaps matching TRBD1 (6 bases). This CDR3 is built from 13 residues. V lost 5 bases to trimming and J lost 6 bases, with 12 bases between them. Germline CDR1 SGHKS, CDR2 YYEKEE (reference sequence). The CDR3 DNA follows: TGTGCCAGCAGTCGGACAGACCTCAATGAGCAGTTCTTC. The encoded protein is CASSRTDLNEQFF.

This clonotype has just one count. This chain uses TRBV18 with TRBJ2-7; 9 bases are a match to TRBD1. Germline CDR1 is KGHSH and CDR2 is LQKENI. CDR3 length equals 13 residues. The V gene end was trimmed by 3 bases and the J gene end by 5 bases; junction bases not matched to a gene: 2. CDR3 amino acids: CASSPGTGNEQYF. DNA of the CDR3: TGTGCCAGCTCACCCGGGACAGGGAACGAGCAGTACTTC. The entire variable domain, with the rest obtained from reference TRBV18 and TRBJ2-7, is as follows: NAGVMQNPRHLVRRRGQEARLRCSPMKGHSHVYWYRQLPEEGLKFMVYLQKENIIDESGMPKERFSAEFPKEGPSILRIQQVVRGDSAAYFCASSPGTGNEQYFGPGTRLTVT.

The V and J genes are TRBV6-2 or TRBV6-3 and TRBJ2-7; weak D call: TRBD1 (6 bases). There are 14 residues in the CDR3. Trimming stripped 6 bases from V and 0 bases from J, with 12 bases between. Germline CDR1 is MNHEY and CDR2 is SVGEGT. For the CDR3, the DNA is TGTGCCAGCAGCCTCGTAGGGGGCTCCTACGAGCAGTACTTC. Translation: CASSLVGGSYEQYF.

This CDR3 is CAISEDRGLSPLHF. For the CDR3, the DNA is TGTGCCATCAGTGAGGACAGGGGGCTTTCACCCCTCCACTTT. The gene calls are TRBV10-3 and TRBJ1-6; 10 positions agree with TRBD1. V shed 2 bases, J shed 9 bases, and the junction held 1 base outside the gene matches. CDR3 length: 14 residues. Germline CDR1 and CDR2: ENHRY and SYGVKD.

The chain links TRBV4-3 to TRBJ2-5; TRBD2 matches at 8 bases. J gave up 1 base and V 0 bases, and 4 bases lay outside the gene matches. CDR1 is LGHNA and CDR2 is YSLEER in the germline V gene. CDR3 length: 16 residues. In nucleotides, the CDR3 is TGCGCCAGCAGCCAAGATGGCCGGGGGGGCCAAGAGACCCAGTACTTC. Amino acid sequence: CASSQDGRGGQETQYF.

This clonotype was picked up a small number of times. The rearrangement joins TRBV12-3 or TRBV12-4 to TRBJ1-5; 8 nucleotides line up with TRBD1. This CDR3 contains 14 residues. The V segment lost 4 bases and the J segment 7 bases; nucleotides outside the gene matches: 6. Written as DNA, the CDR3 is TGTGCCAGCAGTTCAACAGGGGGTAAACAGCCCCAGCATTTT. It is translated as CASSSTGGKQPQHF.

This rearrangement joins TRBV7-3 to TRBJ2-3; 12 bases are shared with TRBD2. Germline V CDR1 and CDR2: SGHTA, FQGTGA. V lost 5 bases and J lost 5; bases outside the gene matches: 2. The CDR3 is 14 amino acids. CDR3 in amino acids: CASSMTSGGDTQYF. In DNA, the CDR3 is TGTGCCAGCAGCATGACTAGCGGGGGAGATACGCAGTATTTT.

This clonotype has ten or more counts. The chain couples TRBV11-3 to TRBJ2-1, with TRBD1 matching over 8 bases. Germline V CDR1 and CDR2: SGHNT, YENEEA. The CDR3 runs 16 residues. The trim removed 4 bases at V and 6 bases at J, leaving 11 bases unmatched. The CDR3 spells CASSSARDRTANEQFF. CDR3 in DNA: TGTGCCAGCAGCTCTGCTCGGGACAGGACGGCCAATGAGCAGTTCTTC.